The 28 T cell receptor beta chains below were found in one sample sequenced in a study of blood T cell repertoires in COVID-19. TCRdb keeps only in-frame clones here, not all; method: immunoSEQ multiplex PCR. The sample includes about 170,000 clones, about 93% of them seen just once. Source material: peripheral blood. All receptors come from a woman in her forties or fifties with acute or convalescent COVID-19.

The genes are TRBV12-3 or TRBV12-4 and TRBJ1-2, with a possible D match to TRBD1 (5 bases). The length of the CDR3 is 13 residues. V shed 6 bases and J shed 4 bases, with 12 bases lying between them. The CDR3 region has the DNA TGTGCCAGCAGAGATAGGGGCGGCTATGGCTACACCTTC. As protein: CASRDRGGYGYTF.

The chain employs TRBV6-6 and TRBJ1-5, with TRBD1 as a possible D gene (6 bases). Germline V gene sequence: CDR1 MNHNY, CDR2 SVGAGI (reference sequence). The length of the CDR3 is 14 residues. V shed 4 bases and J shed 2 bases, with 9 bases lying between them. This CDR3 reads CASSWGPGNQPQHF. CDR3 coding DNA: TGTGCCAGCAGTTGGGGGCCTGGCAATCAGCCCCAGCATTTT.

The chain carries TRBV7-2 and TRBJ1-1; D uncertain. Germline V gene data show CDR1 as SGHTA and CDR2 as FQGNSA. The CDR3 consists of 12 residues. V lost 5 bases to trimming and J lost 4 bases, with 8 bases between them. The CDR3 DNA reads TGTGCCAGCAGCCGGGGAGTCACTGAAGCTTTCTTT. This encodes CASSRGVTEAFF.

This sequence joins TRBV18 and TRBJ1-1; TRBD1 aligns across 7 bases. CDR1 and CDR2 from the germline V gene are KGHSH and LQKENI. This CDR3 is 18 amino acids long. V gave up 0 bases and J gave up 0 bases; unmatched junction bases: 10. The CDR3 reads CASSPPGWTGLMNTEAFF. The CDR3, as DNA: TGTGCCAGCTCACCACCGGGATGGACAGGTCTCATGAACACTGAAGCTTTCTTT.

This chain uses TRBV18 with TRBJ1-1; D remains unclear. Germline V gene lookup returns CDR1 KGHSH and CDR2 LQKENI. V was cut by 2 bases and J by 0 bases, with 10 bases left in between. The CDR3 sequence is 15 residues long. CDR3 residues: CASSPTGSVNTEAFF. The DNA of the CDR3 is TGTGCCAGCTCACCAACGGGATCGGTGAACACTGAAGCTTTCTTT.

V is TRBV5-1 and J is TRBJ1-1; TRBD1 aligns across 12 bases. The germline gives CDR1 SGHRS, CDR2 YFSETQ. The CDR3 has 14 residues. The J segment lost 10 bases and the V segment lost 0 bases, leaving 4 bases of the junction unmatched. The CDR3 nucleotides read TGCGCCAGCAGCTTGGAGGGACAGGGGGCACTAGCTTTCTTT. Protein: CASSLEGQGALAFF.

The chain has TRBV7-2 and TRBJ2-3, with D perhaps TRBD2 (6 bases). V gave up 5 bases and J gave up 7 bases, with 16 bases separating them. The CDR3 loop spans 14 amino acids. Germline V gene data show CDR1 as SGHTA and CDR2 as FQGNSA. CDR3 sequence: CASSIGGSEYTQYF. The CDR3 DNA is TGTGCCAGCAGCATCGGGGGATCGGAATATACGCAGTATTTT.

The CDR3 protein is CASSSQTSSGNTIYF. The CDR3 coding sequence is TGTGCCAGCAGTTCTCAAACGAGCTCTGGAAACACCATATATTTT. V and J are TRBV6-5 and TRBJ1-3; D gene ambiguous. Germline CDR1 reads MNHEY; CDR2 reads SVGAGI. With 4 bases removed from V and 0 bases from J, the gap between germline ends came to 10 bases. This CDR3 is built from 15 residues.

The count of this clone is one. The chain uses TRBV20-1 and TRBJ1-1, with no clear D. Germline CDR1 is DFQATT and CDR2 is SNEGSKA (reference sequence). V dropped 3 bases and J dropped 9 bases, with 11 bases sitting between them. There are 11 residues in the CDR3. The CDR3 DNA reads as TGCAGTGCTAGTGATATCCTCCAAGCTTTCTTT. Encoded protein: CSASDILQAFF.

The chain has TRBV28 and TRBJ2-2; D is unresolved. The germline CDR1 and CDR2 sequences are MDHEN and SYDVKM. CDR3 length: 11 amino acids. The V end lost 7 bases, the J end lost 5 bases, and 5 bases lay between the germline ends. CDR3 DNA: TGTGCCAGCACTCGTACCGGGGAGCTGTTTTTT. Protein: CASTRTGELFF.

This clone turned up a few times. V usage is TRBV3-1 (or the pseudogene TRBV3-2) and J usage is TRBJ2-3; TRBD2 agrees at 10 bases. This CDR3 has 18 amino acids. Trimming cost V 0 bases and J 9 bases; bases outside gene matches: 15. From germline, CDR1 is LGHDT and CDR2 YNNKEL (reference sequence). The CDR3 loop is CASSQDGIAGGPMLTQYF. DNA for the CDR3: TGTGCCAGCAGCCAAGATGGGATAGCGGGGGGCCCAATGTTGACGCAGTATTTT.

This chain connects TRBV27 to TRBJ1-2; tentative D call: TRBD1 (5 bases). The CDR3 is 14 amino acids. From germline, CDR1 is MNHEY and CDR2 SMNVEV (reference sequence). Trimming shortened V by 3 bases and J by 6 bases, and 14 bases separated the two germline ends. CDR3 nucleotides: TGTGCCAGCAGTTTCCAGGGACTAATAGATGGCTACACCTTC. It encodes CASSFQGLIDGYTF.

The chain employs TRBV28 and TRBJ1-1; the D is unclear. With 3 bases removed from V and 0 bases from J, the gap between germline ends came to 8 bases. Germline V CDR1 and CDR2: MDHEN, SYDVKM. The CDR3 is made up of 14 amino acids. The CDR3 sequence is CASSFRGLNTEAFF. DNA of the CDR3: TGTGCCAGCAGTTTCCGAGGGTTGAACACTGAAGCTTTCTTT.

V gene TRBV9 combines with J gene TRBJ1-2; 8 bases map to TRBD1. The CDR3 is 14 amino acids. Germline assignment: CDR1 SGDLS and CDR2 YYNGEE. J was trimmed by 3 bases and V by 3 bases; bases with no gene match: 4. The CDR3 is CASSDGQGDYGYTF. DNA of the CDR3: TGTGCCAGCAGCGATGGACAGGGCGACTATGGCTACACCTTC. Full variable domain (outside the CDR3, taken from reference TRBV9 and TRBJ1-2): DSGVTQTPKHLITATGQRVTLRCSPRSGDLSVYWYQQSLDQGLQFLIQYYNGEERAKGNILERFSAQQFPDLHSELNLSSLELGDSALYFCASSDGQGDYGYTFGSGTRLTVV.

The V gene is TRBV30, the J gene TRBJ1-1; weak D call: TRBD1 (5 bases). The V and J ends lost 4 bases and 1 base respectively, with 13 bases between them. Per the germline V gene, CDR1 is GTSNPN and CDR2 is SVGIG (reference sequence). This CDR3 spans 14 amino acids. Written as DNA, the CDR3 is TGTGCCTGGACCCTCGGACAACCGAACACTGAAGCTTTCTTT. Encoded protein: CAWTLGQPNTEAFF.

J is TRBJ1-6 and V is TRBV4-2, with TRBD1 as a possible D gene (5 bases). Trimming cost V 0 bases and J 9 bases, with 12 bases left between them. The CDR3 is 15 amino acids. CDR1 and CDR2 (germline): LGHNA, YNFKEQ. The CDR3 spells CASSQDWQGGSPLHF. Written as DNA, the CDR3 is TGTGCCAGCAGCCAAGATTGGCAGGGTGGTTCACCCCTCCACTTT.

This chain links TRBV19 with TRBJ2-7; 9 bases are shared with TRBD1. Germline assignment: CDR1 LNHDA and CDR2 SQIVND (reference sequence). The V and J ends lost 5 bases and 4 bases, in that order; junction bases with no gene match: 9. This CDR3 is built from 15 residues. CDR3 nucleotide sequence: TGTGCCAGTAGTCGCCCCGGGACAGGGTTTTACGAGCAGTACTTC. Translating gives CASSRPGTGFYEQYF. The whole variable domain, remainder taken from reference TRBV19 and TRBJ2-7, is DGGITQSPKYLFRKEGQNVTLSCEQNLNHDAMYWYRQDPGQGLRLIYYSQIVNDFQKGDIAEGYSVSREKKESFPLTVTSAQKNPTAFYLCASSRPGTGFYEQYFGPGTRLTVT.

The V gene is TRBV7-9, the J gene TRBJ2-7, with D possibly being TRBD2 (7 bases). The V gene's germline CDR1 is SEHNR and CDR2 FQNEAQ (reference sequence). The CDR3 sequence is 13 residues long. Between the trimmed V and J ends, which lost 5 bases and 7 bases, there was a span of 15 bases. CDR3 residues: CASSPPGEGEQYF. The CDR3, as DNA: TGTGCCAGCAGCCCCCCAGGGGAGGGAGAGCAGTACTTC.

The chain employs TRBV19 and TRBJ1-2; 7 bases fit TRBD1. CDR1 and CDR2 from the germline V gene are LNHDA and SQIVND (reference sequence). Trimming cost V 5 bases and J 4 bases; bases outside gene matches: 10. CDR3 length: 15 residues. CDR3 amino acids: CASSVSQQGSYGYTF. For the CDR3, the DNA is TGTGCCAGTAGTGTGAGTCAACAGGGGTCCTATGGCTACACCTTC.

V usage is TRBV4-1 and J usage is TRBJ1-6, with 8 bases matching TRBD1. The CDR3 extends over 16 amino acids. The V gene's germline CDR1 is MGHRA and CDR2 YSYEKL. The V gene end was trimmed by 0 bases and the J gene end by 10 bases; junction bases not matched to a gene: 8. CDR3 in amino acids: CASSQEPGQALSPLHF. The CDR3 nucleotides are TGCGCCAGCAGCCAAGAACCGGGACAGGCCTTATCACCCCTCCACTTT.

This clone appeared a few times. The J gene is TRBJ1-6, the V gene TRBV2, with 8 bases fitting TRBD1. The trim removed 1 base at V and 7 bases at J, leaving 3 bases unmatched. The V gene's germline CDR1 is SNHLY and CDR2 FYNNEI. The CDR3 runs 15 residues. The DNA for the CDR3 is TGTGCCAGCAGTGAAGGGGACAGGCTGAATTCACCCCTCCACTTT. Residues: CASSEGDRLNSPLHF.

This clone has only a few counts. The V gene is TRBV30, the J gene TRBJ1-6; 9 bases map to TRBD1. This CDR3 has 13 amino acids. Trimming at V came to 3 bases and at J to 8 bases, leaving 2 bases not matched to a gene. Germline CDR1 reads GTSNPN; CDR2 reads SVGIG (reference sequence). DNA of the CDR3: TGTGCCTGGAGGGGACAGGGTTATTCACCCCTCCACTTT. It yields the protein CAWRGQGYSPLHF.

Worth noting for this clone: Other DNA sequences in the sample encode the same CDR3. The chain carries TRBV6-2 or TRBV6-3 and TRBJ2-7; 8 bases align to TRBD1. V gave up 2 bases and J gave up 2 bases; unmatched junction bases: 2. The CDR3 totals 14 residues. CDR1 is MNHEY and CDR2 is SVGEGT in the germline V gene. The CDR3 DNA is TGTGCCAGCAGTTACGGACAGGGTCCCTACGAGCAGTACTTC. Its protein is CASSYGQGPYEQYF.

This sequence joins TRBV6-2 or TRBV6-3 and TRBJ1-5, with D hard to call. The ends were cut back, 0 bases at V and 0 bases at J, with 9 bases in the middle. CDR3 length: 16 amino acids. CDR1 is MNHEY, CDR2 SVGEGT, per germline. CDR3 region: CASSYSRGYSNQPQHF. DNA of the CDR3: TGTGCCAGCAGTTACTCGAGAGGTTATAGCAATCAGCCCCAGCATTTT.

This chain joins TRBV5-1 and TRBJ1-1, with 10 positions matching TRBD1. CDR3 length equals 15 residues. After removal of 4 bases from V and 5 bases from J, the junction contained 8 bases not matched to a gene. Germline V gene sequence: CDR1 SGHRS, CDR2 YFSETQ. CDR3 sequence (DNA): TGCGCCAGCAGCCCTAGGACAGGGGGGGAAACTGAAGCTTTCTTT. This sequence encodes CASSPRTGGETEAFF.

V is TRBV5-6 and J is TRBJ2-5; 12 bases match TRBD2. Germline V gives CDR1 SGHDT, CDR2 YYEEEE. The CDR3 covers 16 residues. V was clipped by 1 base and J by 2 bases; unmatched bases: 3. CDR3 amino acids: CASSLFLAGGQETQYF. The CDR3 DNA sequence: TGTGCCAGCAGCTTGTTCCTAGCGGGAGGGCAAGAGACCCAGTACTTC.

The chain has TRBV7-8 and TRBJ1-1, with 12 bases matching TRBD1. The CDR3 has 16 amino acids. V dropped 6 bases and J dropped 5; count of bases not matched to a gene: 10. Per the germline V gene, CDR1 is SGHVS and CDR2 is FQNEAQ. The chain's CDR3 is CASSSGTGGARTEAFF. As DNA, the CDR3 is TGTGCCAGCAGTTCAGGGACAGGGGGCGCGAGGACTGAAGCTTTCTTT.

The chain carries TRBV3-1 (or the pseudogene TRBV3-2) and TRBJ1-3; no clear D. V shed 1 base and J shed 4 bases, with 8 bases lying between them. The CDR3 runs to 14 residues. Germline loops: CDR1 LGHDT, CDR2 YNNKEL (reference sequence). The chain's CDR3 is CASSQASGGNTIYF. The CDR3 DNA reads as TGTGCCAGCAGCCAAGCTTCGGGGGGAAACACCATATATTTT.